Given below is one T cell receptor (beta chain) in context. The source of the sample is a study of blood T cell repertoires in COVID-19. Germline CDR1 MGHRA, CDR2 YSYEKL. The CDR3 covers 15 residues. The V and J ends lost 2 bases and 1 base, in that order; junction bases with no gene match: 4. Study processing details: Amplified reference gene primers provided the basis for estimating nucleated cell counts. Here immunoSEQ multiplex PCR was the method, and the copy in TCRdb shows in-frame clones only, minus some. The V and J calls and clone size come from that table; D and trimming were worked out from the DNA. The data contain about 94,000 clones, around 87% of them singletons.

Sequencing was performed on peripheral blood. The sequence derives from an elderly woman with acute or convalescent COVID-19. The chain joins TRBV4-1 to TRBJ1-1; 7 positions agree with TRBD1. The chain's CDR3 is CASSQPHRGNTEAFF. The CDR3 DNA reads as TGCGCCAGCAGCCAACCCCACAGGGGGAACACTGAAGCTTTCTTT.